A selection of T cell receptor beta chains follows, all from one sample in a study of breast tumors, draining lymph nodes, adjacent tissues. TCRdb used MiXCR to reprocess the multiplex PCR reads, holding one entry per CDR3 protein. The top ten hold 4.3% of the sample, which has 150,000 to 200,000 distinct CDR3 sequences, roughly a third seen once. Sequenced input: axillary lymph node tissue. All receptors come from a female donor with breast cancer. Some clones in this sample may be carry-over from other donors' samples. The CDR3 runs from the conserved cysteine through the conserved F or W. Fields, in order: CDR3 protein, CDR3 DNA, D gene, J gene, clone size, V gene. D genes are given only for firm matches. Expanded clones are given a class, and other clones once, few, many or no size at all.

CASRDRSRTDTQYF | TGTGCCAGCAGAGACAGGTCCCGCACAGATACGCAGTATTTT | . | TRBJ2-3 | many | TRBV2
CASSSRDRVGTDTQYF | TGTGCCAGCAGCTCCCGGGACAGGGTAGGGACAGATACGCAGTATTTT | TRBD1 | TRBJ2-3 | . | TRBV5-5
CASRAGTGWNQPQHF | TGTGCCAGCAGGGCCGGGACAGGGTGGAATCAGCCCCAGCATTTT | TRBD1 | TRBJ1-5 | many | TRBV2
CASSTGLAGGGLANEQFF | TGTGCCAGCAGTACGGGACTAGCGGGGGGGGGCTTGGCGAATGAGCAGTTCTTC | TRBD2 | TRBJ2-1 | . | TRBV12-3/TRBV12-4
CASASSYNEQFF | TGTGCCTCAGCCAGCTCCTACAATGAGCAGTTCTTC | . | TRBJ2-1 | many | TRBV9
CASSPPGQPQHF | TGTGCCAGCAGTCCCCCCGGGCAGCCCCAGCATTTT | . | TRBJ1-5 | . | TRBV27
CASSSSGTALYEQYF | TGTGCCAGCAGCTCCTCCGGGACAGCCCTCTACGAGCAGTACTTC | TRBD1 | TRBJ2-7 | many | TRBV5-4
CAISLWGGPQHF | TGTGCCATCAGTTTATGGGGAGGGCCCCAGCATTTT | . | TRBJ1-5 | . | TRBV10-3
CASSPRTSESYEQYF | TGTGCCAGCAGCCCTCGGACTAGCGAGTCCTACGAGCAGTACTTC | TRBD2 | TRBJ2-7 | many | TRBV9
CASSRGLAGGGEEFF | TGTGCCAGCAGCCGGGGACTAGCGGGAGGGGGGGAGGAGTTCTTC | TRBD2 | TRBJ2-1 | . | TRBV3-1
CASTRQGLRTGRGKLFF | TGTGCCAGCACCCGACAGGGATTACGGACGGGGCGGGGAAAACTGTTTTTT | TRBD1 | TRBJ1-4 | many | TRBV12-3/TRBV12-4
CASRSRDRTGTQYF | TGTGCCAGCAGGAGCCGGGATCGCACAGGTACGCAGTATTTT | . | TRBJ2-3 | . | TRBV6-1
CASSVGMNTGELFF | TGTGCCAGCAGCGTAGGGATGAACACCGGGGAGCTGTTTTTT | . | TRBJ2-2 | . | TRBV9
CASRYDGRAYEQYF | TGTGCCAGTAGATACGACGGAAGGGCCTACGAGCAGTACTTC | . | TRBJ2-7 | many | TRBV19
CASSEEVTGDVETQHF | TGTGCCAGCAGTGAAGAGGTAACAGGGGACGTAGAGACCCAGCATTTT | TRBD1 | TRBJ1-5 | . | TRBV2
CSASVRGTSGDTQYF | TGCAGTGCTAGTGTCCGGGGGACTAGCGGAGATACGCAGTATTTT | TRBD2 | TRBJ2-3 | . | TRBV20-1
CASSSLARVDTDTQYF | TGCGCCAGCAGCTCGTTGGCCAGGGTAGACACGGATACGCAGTATTTT | . | TRBJ2-3 | once | TRBV5-1
CATSVGRVRTDTQFF | TGTGCCACCAGTGTGGGGCGGGTCCGGACAGATACGCAGTTCTTC | . | TRBJ2-1 | . | TRBV24-1
CASSEMGADNSPLHF | TGTGCCAGCAGTGAAATGGGGGCAGATAATTCACCCCTCCACTTT | . | TRBJ1-6 | few | TRBV2
CASRQRELFF | TGTGCCAGCAGGCAGCGGGAGCTGTTTTTT | . | TRBJ2-2 | few | TRBV2
CASSLFSGRTYEHF | TGTGCCAGCAGCTTATTTAGCGGGAGAACCTACGAGCATTTT | . | TRBJ1-5 | . | TRBV7-9
CASRPGTGAYEQYF | TGTGCCAGCAGGCCCGGGACAGGGGCCTACGAGCAGTACTTC | TRBD1 | TRBJ2-7 | . | TRBV6-6
CASSSEGISYGYTF | TGTGCCAGCAGCTCGGAGGGGATTTCCTATGGCTACACCTTC | . | TRBJ1-2 | many | TRBV5-5
CASSEMGGGLHQPQHF | TGTGCCAGCAGTGAAATGGGGGGAGGGTTACATCAGCCCCAGCATTTT | . | TRBJ1-5 | many | TRBV25-1
CASSQETGNQPQHF | TGTGCCAGCAGCCAGGAGACAGGGAATCAGCCCCAGCATTTT | TRBD1 | TRBJ1-5 | many | TRBV4-2
CASSSGQAATGYTF | TGTGCCAGCAGCAGCGGACAGGCGGCCACCGGCTACACCTTC | TRBD1 | TRBJ1-2 | few | TRBV5-5
CASSFRPGETQYF | TGTGCCAGCAGCTTTCGACCCGGGGAGACCCAGTACTTC | . | TRBJ2-5 | many | TRBV7-3
CASSAGTGLVYNEQFF | TGTGCCAGCAGCGCCGGGACAGGGTTGGTCTACAATGAGCAGTTCTTC | TRBD1 | TRBJ2-1 | . | TRBV11-1
CASSEFPGSTDTQYF | TGTGCCAGCAGTGAATTCCCGGGGAGCACAGATACGCAGTATTTT | . | TRBJ2-3 | many | TRBV6-1
CSATSRGSYEQYF | TGCAGTGCTACATCCCGGGGTTCCTACGAGCAGTACTTC | . | TRBJ2-7 | many | TRBV20-1
CASTPGGLSNEQFF | TGTGCCAGCACCCCCGGCGGGCTGTCTAATGAGCAGTTCTTC | . | TRBJ2-1 | many | TRBV7-2
CASSLDFFAGGETQYF | TGTGCCAGCAGCTTAGATTTTTTTGCGGGGGGGGAGACCCAGTACTTC | TRBD2 | TRBJ2-5 | few | TRBV7-2
CASSLGDRANTQYF | TGTGCTAGCAGCTTAGGGGACAGGGCAAATACGCAGTATTTT | TRBD1 | TRBJ2-3 | . | TRBV7-7
CASSHGGDSPLHF | TGTGCCAGCAGCCACGGGGGTGACTCACCCCTCCACTTT | . | TRBJ1-6 | many | TRBV7-6
CSARVYGTSGKRETQYF | TGCAGTGCTAGAGTTTACGGGACTAGCGGGAAGAGGGAGACCCAGTACTTC | TRBD2 | TRBJ2-5 | many | TRBV20-1
CASRQTGQAEQFF | TGTGCCAGCAGACAGACAGGGCAGGCTGAGCAGTTCTTC | TRBD1 | TRBJ2-1 | . | TRBV6-2/TRBV6-3
CASSLGQGQTQYF | TGTGCCAGCAGTCTCGGACAGGGTCAAACCCAGTACTTC | TRBD1 | TRBJ2-5 | . | TRBV2
CSASGPTFWGTDTQYF | TGCAGTGCTAGTGGCCCAACGTTTTGGGGCACAGATACGCAGTATTTT | . | TRBJ2-3 | many | TRBV20-1
CASSSSFPVEQYF | TGCGCCAGCAGCTCCTCCTTCCCCGTCGAGCAGTACTTC | . | TRBJ2-7 | medium-sized | TRBV5-1
CASSEEGVGTSGGNTDTQYF | TGTGCCAGCAGCGAAGAGGGGGTTGGGACTAGCGGGGGGAACACAGATACGCAGTATTTT | TRBD2 | TRBJ2-3 | . | TRBV13
CASSSGDHYNSPLHF | TGTGCTAGCAGCTCGGGGGACCACTATAATTCACCCCTCCACTTT | . | TRBJ1-6 | many | TRBV7-7
CASRDGLAGVGQETQYF | TGTGCCAGCAGGGACGGGCTAGCGGGAGTCGGTCAAGAGACCCAGTACTTC | TRBD2 | TRBJ2-5 | . | TRBV12-3/TRBV12-4
CASSFRTRLAETQYF | TGTGCCAGCAGTTTCCGGACACGCCTAGCGGAGACCCAGTACTTC | . | TRBJ2-5 | many | TRBV12-3/TRBV12-4
CATRLAGEETQYF | TGTGCCACCCGACTAGCGGGAGAAGAGACCCAGTACTTC | TRBD2 | TRBJ2-5 | many | TRBV15
CSAREGTGPYEQYF | TGCAGTGCTAGAGAGGGGACCGGGCCTTACGAGCAGTACTTC | . | TRBJ2-7 | many | TRBV20-1
CASSHQLAGATNYNEQFF | TGTGCCAGCAGCCATCAACTAGCGGGGGCGACAAACTACAATGAGCAGTTCTTC | TRBD2 | TRBJ2-1 | many | TRBV7-6
CASSADSRDSPLHF | TGTGCCAGCAGCGCAGACAGTAGGGATTCACCCCTCCACTTT | . | TRBJ1-6 | many | TRBV11-2
CAASGVLGQGRHEQYF | TGTGCCGCCAGCGGAGTGCTGGGACAGGGCAGGCACGAGCAGTACTTC | TRBD1 | TRBJ2-7 | once | TRBV15
CASSLEQGPASRYEQYF | TGCGCCAGCAGCTTGGAACAGGGCCCCGCGTCCCGTTACGAGCAGTACTTC | . | TRBJ2-7 | many | TRBV5-1
CASSREPGLALNEQFF | TGCGCCAGCAGCCGAGAACCGGGACTAGCCCTCAATGAGCAGTTCTTC | TRBD2 | TRBJ2-1 | many | TRBV4-1
CASSSVMGADTQYF | TGTGCCAGCAGCTCAGTGATGGGGGCAGATACGCAGTATTTT | . | TRBJ2-3 | many | TRBV7-8
CASSLDPFSYEQYF | TGTGCCAGCAGCTTAGACCCCTTCTCCTACGAGCAGTACTTC | . | TRBJ2-7 | . | TRBV11-2